These T cell receptor beta chains were read from a single sample in a study of shared clonotypes between healthy human individuals. TCRdb keeps only in-frame clones here, not all; method: immunoSEQ multiplex PCR. This table holds hundreds of thousands of clones, about three quarters found once. Specimen: memory CD4+ T cells sorted from blood. The receptors stem from a woman in her thirties in good health. Each CDR3 is given without its conserved first and last residue.

TRBV6-5	TRBJ2-3	ASSYQTSGRADTQY
TRBV30	TRBJ2-7	AWSVLRYGEQY
TRBV7-8	TRBJ2-5	ASSLAAVAGNLETQY
TRBV5-1	TRBJ1-1	ASSLRDRNTEAF
TRBV11-2	TRBJ2-4	ASSLAGGLGIQY
TRBV28	TRBJ1-5	ASRPGGSVSNQPQH
TRBV6-6	TRBJ1-4	ASSLDTGTGDEKLF
TRBV19	TRBJ1-5	ASSISKASGIQPQH
TRBV28	TRBJ1-2	ASSSSSGQGPYGYT
TRBV20-1	TRBJ2-7	SAMGHHEQY
TRBV4-1	TRBJ2-6	ASSQDTQGPGANVLT
TRBV11-2	TRBJ2-2	ASSWPSGAGGFTGELF
TRBV19	TRBJ1-4	ASGTSSAALNEKLF
TRBV27	TRBJ2-7	ASRGRGRWVGY
TRBV28	TRBJ1-5	ASSSKPLKDQPQH
TRBV11-2	TRBJ2-3	ASSPRGGITDTQY
TRBV30	TRBJ1-5	AFTPASYDQPQH
TRBV2	TRBJ2-3	AIRGAGDTQY
TRBV6-5	TRBJ1-2	ASKVRDRANYGYT
TRBV10-2	TRBJ1-2	ASSAQGNGYT
TRBV10-3	TRBJ2-7	AISPGLAGAYEQY
TRBV7-9	TRBJ2-7	ASSGLPSSEQY
TRBV5-6	TRBJ2-5	ASSPTGQTETQY
TRBV7-3	TRBJ2-3	ASSSLAGGGTDTQY